The source of this T cell receptor beta chain is a study of blood T cell repertoires in COVID-19. Study information: Sites across the United States, Italy and Spain contributed samples from acute and convalescent COVID-19.

Between the trimmed V and J ends, which lost 0 bases and 0 bases, there was a span of 7 bases. The length of the CDR3 is 15 residues. Per the germline V gene, CDR1 is SGHRS and CDR2 is YFSETQ. The table came from immunoSEQ multiplex PCR; TCRdb's copy has only in-frame clones and leaves some out. The table lists roughly 170,000 clones, under 85% of them singletons. The clonotype originates from a human donor in a cohort sampled during active COVID-19. The chain links TRBV5-1 to TRBJ2-1, with a tentative D call TRBD2 (5 bases). The sequencing sample was made of peripheral blood. CDR3: CASSLEADSYNEQFF. As DNA, the CDR3 is TGCGCCAGCAGCTTGGAAGCGGACTCCTACAATGAGCAGTTCTTC.